These 13 T cell receptor beta chains were sequenced from one sample in a study of T-cell memory formation after mild COVID-19. MiXCR, applied by TCRdb to the 5' RACE reads, yields one record per CDR3 protein. The repertoire consists of some 600,000 distinct CDR3 sequences, with roughly a sixth occurring once and the leading ten covering roughly 7.7%. The specimen was PBMCs or a T cell subset sorted from them (not recorded which). The receptors originated from an adult woman who had mild COVID-19 (a few samples of this study predate the infection). Cell type and time point are not known.

This clonotype turned up a few times. The chain is built from TRBV30 and TRBJ2-7; 7 nucleotides agree with TRBD2. The CDR3 is 12 residues long. Germline CDR1 GTSNPN, CDR2 SVGIG (reference sequence). Trimming took 2 bases from V and 9 from J; bases not matched to a gene: 7. The CDR3 loop reads CAWSSAGEVQYF. As DNA, the CDR3 is TGTGCCTGGAGTTCGGCGGGAGAGGTGCAGTACTTC.

This clonotype was counted only a few times. The J gene is TRBJ2-4, the V gene TRBV5-4, with 8 positions matching TRBD2. The V gene's germline CDR1 is SGHNT and CDR2 YYREEE (reference sequence). V trimming: 0 bases; J trimming: 3 bases; junction bases outside the gene matches: 5. The CDR3 is made up of 16 amino acids. The CDR3: CASSLESSGVKNIQYF. The DNA of the CDR3 is TGTGCCAGCAGCTTGGAAAGTAGCGGGGTCAAAAACATTCAGTACTTC.

There are a few counts of this clonotype. The chain employs TRBV6-2 or TRBV6-3 and TRBJ1-1; maybe TRBD1 (5 bases). Germline-derived CDR1 and CDR2 are MNHEY and SVGEGT. The V end was cut by 2 bases, the J end by 6 bases, with 13 bases between. The CDR3 covers 14 residues. The CDR3 coding sequence is TGTGCCAGCAGTTACCCCAGGCTGGGGGCTGAAGCTTTCTTT. It codes for CASSYPRLGAEAFF.

This clonotype showed up just a few times. This rearrangement joins TRBV5-1 to TRBJ2-1, with D uncertain. This CDR3 spans 14 amino acids. From germline, CDR1 is SGHRS and CDR2 YFSETQ. Trimming took 0 bases from V and 5 from J, leaving 9 bases between them. The CDR3 is CASSLGSPNNEQFF. For the CDR3, the DNA is TGCGCCAGCAGCTTGGGTTCCCCGAACAATGAGCAGTTCTTC.

Only a few counts were recorded for this clonotype. V and J are TRBV12-3 or TRBV12-4 and TRBJ2-7; the match to TRBD1 covers 7 bases. Trimming removed 6 bases from V and 12 bases from J; junction bases left unmatched: 8. The CDR3 totals 11 residues. For the CDR3, the DNA is TGTGCCAGCAGAAAGACAGGGACCTGGTACTTC. It codes for CASRKTGTWYF.

The sample holds a few counts of this clonotype. The rearrangement joins TRBV12-3 or TRBV12-4 to TRBJ2-1, with TRBD2 identical over 8 bases. V shed 8 bases and J 9 bases; nucleotides not matched to a gene: 21. The CDR3 consists of 17 residues. CDR3 sequence (DNA): TGTGCCAGCCACCCAGGTACCGGGACTAGGACTACAGGTGAGCAGTTCTTC. It is translated as CASHPGTGTRTTGEQFF.

This clonotype was seen only a few times. The V and J genes are TRBV7-2 and TRBJ2-5; D uncertain. This CDR3 is 14 amino acids long. Germline CDR1 SGHTA, CDR2 FQGNSA. Trimming shortened V by 1 base and J by 5 bases, and 11 bases separated the two germline ends. The CDR3 region has the DNA TGTGCCAGCAGCTTAGAGTACCAGACGGAGACCCAGTACTTC. This sequence encodes CASSLEYQTETQYF.

This clonotype was counted between two and nine times. The chain is built from TRBV6-5 and TRBJ2-5; D tentatively reads TRBD1 or TRBD2 (5 bases each). V shed 5 bases and J shed 1 base, with 17 bases lying between them. This CDR3 spans 16 amino acids. CDR1 and CDR2 (germline): MNHEY, SVGAGI. CDR3 protein: CASSRLTWGSQETQYF. Written as DNA, the CDR3 is TGTGCCAGCAGTCGACTGACTTGGGGGAGCCAAGAGACCCAGTACTTC.

The chain uses TRBV7-8 and TRBJ2-1; D possibly matches TRBD1 or TRBD2 (7 bases each). The germline gives CDR1 SGHVS, CDR2 FQNEAQ. The V end was cut by 1 base, the J end by 15 bases, with 31 bases between. The CDR3 loop spans 18 amino acids. The CDR3 loop is CASSLDGGGSVRFGTAFF. CDR3 coding DNA: TGTGCCAGCAGCTTAGACGGTGGCGGGAGCGTTCGTTTCGGGACAGCGTTCTTC.

The V call is TRBV3-1, the J call TRBJ2-1; D unclear. The CDR3 totals 14 residues. Germline lookup yields CDR1 LGHDT and CDR2 YNNKEL (reference sequence). Between the trimmed V and J ends, which lost 1 base and 7 bases, there was a span of 11 bases. The CDR3 reads CASSQGPPFNEQFF. The CDR3, as DNA: TGTGCCAGCAGCCAAGGCCCCCCATTTAATGAGCAGTTCTTC.

This chain uses TRBV28 with TRBJ2-5; no firm D call. The CDR3 contains 14 residues. Germline V gene data show CDR1 as MDHEN and CDR2 as SYDVKM. The V end was cut by 2 bases, the J end by 1 base, with 8 bases between. CDR3: CASSLRSPQETQYF. CDR3 DNA: TGTGCCAGCAGTTTAAGGAGCCCCCAAGAGACCCAGTACTTC.

The gene calls are TRBV15 and TRBJ2-1; D is uncertain. The V and J ends lost 3 bases and 9 bases respectively, with 12 bases between them. The CDR3 is 13 residues long. Germline loops: CDR1 LNHNV, CDR2 YYDKDF (reference sequence). As DNA, the CDR3 is TGTGCCACCAGCAGCAGTGTTATCGGTGAGCAGTTCTTC. As protein: CATSSSVIGEQFF.

This clonotype was picked up many times. The rearrangement uses TRBV5-6 and TRBJ2-5; D is perhaps TRBD1 (6 bases). This CDR3 has 12 amino acids. Germline V CDR1 and CDR2: SGHDT, YYEEEE. The ends were cut back, 3 bases at V and 3 bases at J, with 6 bases in the middle. DNA for the CDR3: TGTGCCAGCAGCTGGACAGAAGAGACCCAGTACTTC. Its translation: CASSWTEETQYF.